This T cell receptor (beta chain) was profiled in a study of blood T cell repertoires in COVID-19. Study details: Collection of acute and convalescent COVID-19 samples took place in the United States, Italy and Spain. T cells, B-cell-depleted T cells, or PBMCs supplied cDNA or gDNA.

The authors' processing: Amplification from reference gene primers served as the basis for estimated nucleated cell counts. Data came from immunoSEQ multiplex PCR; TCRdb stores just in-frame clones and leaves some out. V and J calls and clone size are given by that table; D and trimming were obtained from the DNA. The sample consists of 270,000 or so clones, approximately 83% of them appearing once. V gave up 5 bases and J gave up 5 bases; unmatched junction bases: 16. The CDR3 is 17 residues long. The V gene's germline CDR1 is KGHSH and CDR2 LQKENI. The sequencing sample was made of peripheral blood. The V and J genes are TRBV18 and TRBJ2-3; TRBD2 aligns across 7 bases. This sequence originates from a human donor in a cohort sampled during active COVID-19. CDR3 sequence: CASSSRSGTGREDTQYF. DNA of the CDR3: TGTGCCAGCTCATCTAGATCCGGGACTGGGAGGGAAGATACGCAGTATTTT.